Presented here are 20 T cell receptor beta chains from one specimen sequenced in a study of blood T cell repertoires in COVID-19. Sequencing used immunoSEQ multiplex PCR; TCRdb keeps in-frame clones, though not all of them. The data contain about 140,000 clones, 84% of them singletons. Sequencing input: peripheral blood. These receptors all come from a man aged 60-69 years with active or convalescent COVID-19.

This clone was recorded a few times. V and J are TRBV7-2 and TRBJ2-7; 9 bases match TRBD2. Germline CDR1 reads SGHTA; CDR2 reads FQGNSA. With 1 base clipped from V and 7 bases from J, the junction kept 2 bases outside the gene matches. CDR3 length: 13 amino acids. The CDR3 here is CASSLGLAGEQYV. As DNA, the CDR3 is TGTGCCAGCAGCTTAGGGCTAGCGGGAGAGCAGTACGTC.

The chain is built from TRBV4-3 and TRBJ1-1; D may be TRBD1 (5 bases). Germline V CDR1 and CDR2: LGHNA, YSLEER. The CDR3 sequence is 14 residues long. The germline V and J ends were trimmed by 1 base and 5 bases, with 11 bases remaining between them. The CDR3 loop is CASSQGGGTTEAFF. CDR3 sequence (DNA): TGCGCCAGCAGCCAAGGCGGAGGGACGACTGAAGCTTTCTTT.

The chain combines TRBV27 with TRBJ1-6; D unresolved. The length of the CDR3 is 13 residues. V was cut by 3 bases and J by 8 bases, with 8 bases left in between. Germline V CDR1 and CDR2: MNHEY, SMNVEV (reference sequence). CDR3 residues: CASSFEGYSPLHF. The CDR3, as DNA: TGTGCCAGCAGTTTTGAGGGATATTCACCCCTCCACTTT.

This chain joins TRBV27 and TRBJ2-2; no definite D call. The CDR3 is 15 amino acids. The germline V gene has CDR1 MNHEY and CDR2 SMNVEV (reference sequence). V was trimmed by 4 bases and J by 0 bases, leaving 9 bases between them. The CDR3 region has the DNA TGTGCCAGCAGTTCGACATATTCGAACACCGGGGAGCTGTTTTTT. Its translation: CASSSTYSNTGELFF.

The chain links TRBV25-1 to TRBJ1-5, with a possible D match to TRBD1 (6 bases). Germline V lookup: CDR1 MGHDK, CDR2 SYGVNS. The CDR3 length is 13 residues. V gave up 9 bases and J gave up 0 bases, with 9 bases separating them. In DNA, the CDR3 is TGTGCCAGTAGGGGACATAGCAATCAGCCCCAGCATTTT. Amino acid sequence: CASRGHSNQPQHF.

CDR3 in DNA: TGTGCCAGTAGTATTGGTCCGGGACAGGCGTTGACAGATACGCAGTATTTT. It is translated as CASSIGPGQALTDTQYF. The chain carries TRBV19 and TRBJ2-3, with 8 bases aligning to TRBD1. Germline V CDR1 and CDR2: LNHDA, SQIVND (reference sequence). Unmatched junction bases numbered 11, after V lost 3 bases and J lost 3 bases. The CDR3 runs 17 residues.

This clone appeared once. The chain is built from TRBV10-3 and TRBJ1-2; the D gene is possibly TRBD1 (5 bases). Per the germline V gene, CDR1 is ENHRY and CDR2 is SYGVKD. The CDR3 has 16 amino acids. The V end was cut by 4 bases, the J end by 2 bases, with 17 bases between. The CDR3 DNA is TGTGCCATCAGTGGGGGCAGGGCGTGGACGAACTATGGCTACACCTTC. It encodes CAISGGRAWTNYGYTF.

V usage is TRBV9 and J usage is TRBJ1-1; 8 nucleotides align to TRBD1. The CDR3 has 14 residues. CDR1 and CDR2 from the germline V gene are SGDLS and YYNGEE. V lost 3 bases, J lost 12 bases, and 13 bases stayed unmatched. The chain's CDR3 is CASSAGPGTGVPFF. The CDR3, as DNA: TGTGCCAGCAGCGCGGGTCCCGGGACAGGAGTTCCTTTCTTT.

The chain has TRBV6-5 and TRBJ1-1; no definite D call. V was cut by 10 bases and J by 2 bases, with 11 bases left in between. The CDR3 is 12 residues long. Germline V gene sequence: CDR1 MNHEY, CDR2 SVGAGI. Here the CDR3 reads CATRDTNTEAFF. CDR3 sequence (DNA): TGTGCCACCCGAGACACAAACACTGAAGCTTTCTTT.

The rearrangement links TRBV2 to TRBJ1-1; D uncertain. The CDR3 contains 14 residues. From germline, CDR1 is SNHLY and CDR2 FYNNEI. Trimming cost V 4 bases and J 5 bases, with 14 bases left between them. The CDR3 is CASSVDTLVTEAFF. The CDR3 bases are TGTGCCAGCAGTGTTGACACCCTGGTGACTGAAGCTTTCTTT.

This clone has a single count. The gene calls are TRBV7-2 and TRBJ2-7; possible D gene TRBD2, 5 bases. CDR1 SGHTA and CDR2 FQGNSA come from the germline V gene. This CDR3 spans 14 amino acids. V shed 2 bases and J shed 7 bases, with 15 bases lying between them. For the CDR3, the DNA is TGTGCCAGCAGCTTAAACCCTGAGGGTAGGGAGCAGTACGTC. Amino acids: CASSLNPEGREQYV.

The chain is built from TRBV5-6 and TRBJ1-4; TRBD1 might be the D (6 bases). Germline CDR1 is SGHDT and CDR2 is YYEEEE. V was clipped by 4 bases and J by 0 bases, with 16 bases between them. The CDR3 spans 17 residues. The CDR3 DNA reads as TGTGCCAGCAGCCCCGAAGGCAGGGGAACAACTAATGAAAAACTGTTTTTT. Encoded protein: CASSPEGRGTTNEKLFF.

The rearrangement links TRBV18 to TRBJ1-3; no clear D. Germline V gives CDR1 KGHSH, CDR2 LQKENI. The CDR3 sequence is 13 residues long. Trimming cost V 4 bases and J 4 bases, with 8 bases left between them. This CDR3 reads CASSQTFGNTIYF. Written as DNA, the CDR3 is TGTGCCAGCTCACAGACATTCGGAAACACCATATATTTT.

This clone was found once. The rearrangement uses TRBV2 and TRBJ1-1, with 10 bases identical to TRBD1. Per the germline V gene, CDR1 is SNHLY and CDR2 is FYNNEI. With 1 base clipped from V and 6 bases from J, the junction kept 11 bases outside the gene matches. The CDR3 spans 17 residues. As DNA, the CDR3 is TGTGCCAGCAGTGAAGATTTGGGACAGGGGTTAAGGGCTGAAGCTTTCTTT. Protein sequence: CASSEDLGQGLRAEAFF.

CDR3 in amino acids: CASSVGGNYGYTF. DNA of the CDR3: TGTGCCAGCAGCGTAGGAGGGAACTATGGCTACACCTTC. The chain couples TRBV9 to TRBJ1-2; no definite D call. This CDR3 contains 13 residues. Per germline, CDR1 SGDLS and CDR2 YYNGEE. Trimming took off 0 bases at V and 2 bases at J, with 5 bases between the two ends.

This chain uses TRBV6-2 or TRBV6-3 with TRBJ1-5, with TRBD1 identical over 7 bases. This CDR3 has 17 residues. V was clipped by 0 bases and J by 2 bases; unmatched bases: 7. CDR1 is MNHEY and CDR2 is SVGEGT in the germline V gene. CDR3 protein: CASSYSKRTGRNQPQHF. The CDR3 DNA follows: TGTGCCAGCAGTTACTCGAAAAGGACAGGCCGCAATCAGCCCCAGCATTTT.

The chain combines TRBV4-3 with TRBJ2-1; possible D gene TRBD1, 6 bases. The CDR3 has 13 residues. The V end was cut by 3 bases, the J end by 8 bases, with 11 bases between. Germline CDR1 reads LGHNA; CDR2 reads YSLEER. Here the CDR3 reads CASSHLQGDEQFF. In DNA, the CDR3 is TGCGCCAGCAGCCACCTACAGGGAGATGAGCAGTTCTTC.

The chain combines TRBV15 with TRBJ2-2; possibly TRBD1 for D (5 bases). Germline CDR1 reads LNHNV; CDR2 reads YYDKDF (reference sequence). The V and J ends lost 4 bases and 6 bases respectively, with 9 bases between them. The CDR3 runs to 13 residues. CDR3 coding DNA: TGTGCCACCAGCATTCGACAGCCCGGGGAGCTGTTTTTT. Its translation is CATSIRQPGELFF.

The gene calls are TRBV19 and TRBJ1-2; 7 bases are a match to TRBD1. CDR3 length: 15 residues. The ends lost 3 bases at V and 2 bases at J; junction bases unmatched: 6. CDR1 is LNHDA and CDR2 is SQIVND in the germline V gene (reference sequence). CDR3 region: CASSILGQQNYGYTF. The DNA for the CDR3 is TGTGCCAGTAGTATTTTGGGACAGCAAAACTATGGCTACACCTTC.

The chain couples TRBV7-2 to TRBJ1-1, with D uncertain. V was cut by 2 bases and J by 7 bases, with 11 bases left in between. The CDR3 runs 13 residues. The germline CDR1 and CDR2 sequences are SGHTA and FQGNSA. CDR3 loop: CASSLSGKGEAFF. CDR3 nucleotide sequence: TGTGCCAGCAGCTTATCGGGGAAAGGTGAAGCTTTCTTT.